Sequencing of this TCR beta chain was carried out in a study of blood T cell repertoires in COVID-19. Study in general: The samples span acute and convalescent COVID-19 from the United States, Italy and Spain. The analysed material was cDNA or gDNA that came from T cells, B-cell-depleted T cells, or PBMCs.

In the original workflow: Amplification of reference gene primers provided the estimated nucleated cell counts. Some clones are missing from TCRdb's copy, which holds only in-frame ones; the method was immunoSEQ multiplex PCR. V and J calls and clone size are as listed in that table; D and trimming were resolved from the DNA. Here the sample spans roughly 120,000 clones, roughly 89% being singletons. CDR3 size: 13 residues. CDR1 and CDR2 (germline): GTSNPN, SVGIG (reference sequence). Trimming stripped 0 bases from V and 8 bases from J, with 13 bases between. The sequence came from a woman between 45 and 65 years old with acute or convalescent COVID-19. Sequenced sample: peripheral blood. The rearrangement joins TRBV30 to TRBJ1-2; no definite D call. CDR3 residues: CAWSVPDVGGYTF. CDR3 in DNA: TGTGCCTGGAGTGTACCTGACGTCGGGGGCTACACCTTC.